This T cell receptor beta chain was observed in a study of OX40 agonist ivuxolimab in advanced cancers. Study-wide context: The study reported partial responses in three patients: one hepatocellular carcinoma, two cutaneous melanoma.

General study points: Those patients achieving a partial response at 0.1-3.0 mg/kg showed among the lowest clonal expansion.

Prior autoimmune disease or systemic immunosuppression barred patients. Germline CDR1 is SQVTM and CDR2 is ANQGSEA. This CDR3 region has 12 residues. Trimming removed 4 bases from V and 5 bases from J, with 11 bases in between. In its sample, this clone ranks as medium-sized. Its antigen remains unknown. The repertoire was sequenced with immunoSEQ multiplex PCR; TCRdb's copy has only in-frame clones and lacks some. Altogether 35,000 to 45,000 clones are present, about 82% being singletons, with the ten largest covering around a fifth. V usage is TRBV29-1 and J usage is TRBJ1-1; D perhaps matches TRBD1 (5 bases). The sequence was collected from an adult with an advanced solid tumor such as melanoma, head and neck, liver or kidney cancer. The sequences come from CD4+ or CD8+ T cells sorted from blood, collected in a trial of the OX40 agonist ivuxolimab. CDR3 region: CSVVVEGTEAFF. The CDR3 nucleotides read TGCAGCGTTGTCGTTGAGGGGACTGAAGCTTTCTTT.